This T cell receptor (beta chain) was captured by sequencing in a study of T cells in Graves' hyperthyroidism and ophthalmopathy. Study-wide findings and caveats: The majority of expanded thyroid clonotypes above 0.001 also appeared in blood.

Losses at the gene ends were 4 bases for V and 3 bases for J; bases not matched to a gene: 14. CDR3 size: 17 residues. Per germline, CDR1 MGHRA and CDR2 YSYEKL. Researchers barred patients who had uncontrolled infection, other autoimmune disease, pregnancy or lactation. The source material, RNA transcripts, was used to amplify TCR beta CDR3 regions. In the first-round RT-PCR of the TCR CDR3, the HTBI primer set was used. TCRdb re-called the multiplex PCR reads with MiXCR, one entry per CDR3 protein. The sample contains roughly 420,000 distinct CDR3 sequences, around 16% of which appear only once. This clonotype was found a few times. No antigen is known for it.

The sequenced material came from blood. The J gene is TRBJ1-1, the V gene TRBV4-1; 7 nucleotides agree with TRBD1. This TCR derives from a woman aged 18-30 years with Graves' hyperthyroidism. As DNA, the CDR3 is TGCGCCAGCAGCCGCTCGGGTCTGAGGGGGCGGGACACTGAAGCTTTCTTT. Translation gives CASSRSGLRGRDTEAFF.